This T cell receptor (beta chain) was profiled in a study of blood T cell repertoires in COVID-19. Study details: The analysed material was cDNA or gDNA that came from T cells, B-cell-depleted T cells, or PBMCs.

In the source study's methods: Researchers report that nucleated cell counts were estimated from reference gene primer amplification. Assay: immunoSEQ multiplex PCR; the TCRdb copy retains only in-frame clones and omits some. V, J and clone size were drawn from that table, and D and trimming were deduced from the DNA. Of fewer than 250,000 clones detected, 70% to 90% appear once; the ten largest clones hold around 10%. Patients of the Seattle cohort, enrolled during active infection, were followed longitudinally. There are 18 residues in the CDR3. CDR1 and CDR2 (germline): SGHTA, FQGNSA. With regard to this clone: Germline is not matched at one junction end, which may reflect a read error.

The sample taken for sequencing was peripheral blood. This TCR came from a man between 50 and 59 years old with COVID-19, enrolled during active disease. V is TRBV7-2 and J is TRBJ2-2, with D possibly being TRBD1 (6 bases). In DNA form, the CDR3 reads TGCGCCAGCAGCTTTCGCCCTGGTAGAGGGGGGAACACCGGGGAGCTGTTTTTT. Residues: CASSFRPGRGGNTGELFF.